The present entry profiles one TCR beta chain with its context. This sample was taken from a study of blood T cell repertoires in COVID-19. TCRdb's table, derived via immunoSEQ multiplex PCR, lists solely in-frame clones and lacks some. In the table there are fewer than 200,000 clones, roughly 81% of which are singletons. V was clipped by 2 bases and J by 4 bases, with 15 bases between them. The germline gives CDR1 MDHEN, CDR2 SYDVKM. There are 15 residues in the CDR3. The sequencing sample was made of peripheral blood. The V gene is TRBV28, the J gene TRBJ2-7; D possibly corresponds to TRBD1 (7 bases). The clonotype was recovered from a man between 40 and 49 years old with acute or convalescent COVID-19. DNA of the CDR3: TGTGCCAGCAGTTTAGCGGCAGGGGGGACTTACGAGCAGTACTTC. Translated, it gives CASSLAAGGTYEQYF.